Detailed here is one T cell receptor (beta chain). As yet, its antigen is unknown. TCR alpha and TCR beta cDNA libraries carrying sample barcodes and UMIs came from 5'RACE with constant-segment primers. TCRdb re-called the 5' RACE reads with MiXCR, one entry per CDR3 protein. This sample carries about 270,000 distinct CDR3 sequences, 15% of them seen once, and the ten largest clones take 2.1%. CDR1 SQVTM and CDR2 ANQGSEA come from the germline V gene. Trimming removed 2 bases from V and 4 bases from J; junction bases left unmatched: 8. The CDR3 covers 15 residues. This entry belongs to a study of T-cell memory formation after mild COVID-19. Findings of the study overall: Among clones contracting day 15 to 85, CD4/CD8 was balanced, whereas later expanders leaned CD4+.

The genes are TRBV29-1 and TRBJ2-5, with 9 positions matching TRBD1. What was sequenced was PBMCs or a T cell subset sorted from them (not recorded which). The source of this sequence is an adult woman who had mild COVID-19 (a few samples of this study predate the infection). Cell type and time point are not known. CDR3: CSVELQGALIETQYF. CDR3 DNA: TGCAGCGTTGAATTACAGGGGGCGCTTATAGAGACCCAGTACTTC.